These 32 T cell receptor beta chains came from one sample sequenced in a study of T cell repertoires in cytomegalovirus infection. MiXCR, applied by TCRdb to the reads, yields one record per CDR3 protein. The data hold approximately 70,000 distinct CDR3 sequences, with 20% to 25% observed a single time. Their antigens remain unidentified. The sample was CD8+ T cells from cultured PBMCs, taken from culture after CMV antigen stimulation. These receptors were collected from a human donor in good health (CMV status not recorded). Some clones in this sample may be carry-over from other donors' samples.

The chain recombines TRBV4-1 with TRBJ1-1; no definite D call. The ends were cut back, 3 bases at V and 2 bases at J, with 7 bases in the middle. CDR1 MGHRA and CDR2 YSYEKL come from the germline V gene. This CDR3 region has 13 residues. CDR3 sequence: CASSHQPNTEAFF. In nucleotides, the CDR3 is TGCGCCAGCAGCCATCAGCCAAACACTGAAGCTTTCTTT.

This clonotype came up a few times. This rearrangement joins TRBV20-1 to TRBJ2-7; 7 bases map to TRBD1. V lost 2 bases and J lost 2; bases outside the gene matches: 9. Per germline, CDR1 DFQATT and CDR2 SNEGSKA (reference sequence). This CDR3 has 15 amino acids. The CDR3 DNA reads as TGCAGTGCTAGACCTCTCACAGGGGCCGCCTACGAGCAGTACTTC. Its protein product is CSARPLTGAAYEQYF.

V is TRBV28 and J is TRBJ2-3; TRBD2 might be the D (5 bases). V gave up 4 bases and J gave up 2 bases, with 16 bases separating them. CDR3 size: 16 residues. CDR1 is MDHEN, CDR2 SYDVKM, per germline. CDR3 nucleotide sequence: TGTGCCAGCAGTTCGGGGAACGACGGTTACACAGATACGCAGTATTTT. Protein sequence: CASSSGNDGYTDTQYF.

V is TRBV25-1 and J is TRBJ2-2; perhaps D is TRBD1 or TRBD2 (5 bases each). The CDR3 spans 14 residues. Germline V gene data show CDR1 as MGHDK and CDR2 as SYGVNS. Trimming pared 3 bases from V and 6 bases from J, leaving 11 bases between. CDR3 sequence reads: CASSEAGGSGELFF. The CDR3 region has the DNA TGTGCCAGCAGTGAGGCTGGGGGATCCGGGGAGCTGTTTTTT.

This clonotype was seen a few times. V is TRBV4-2 and J is TRBJ2-2; TRBD2 matches 9 bases. The V and J ends lost 4 bases and 0 bases, in that order; junction bases with no gene match: 9. This CDR3 spans 18 amino acids. CDR1 LGHNA and CDR2 YNFKEQ come from the germline V gene. CDR3 residues: CASSPFKRGAPNTGELFF. CDR3 bases: TGTGCCAGCAGCCCCTTTAAGCGGGGGGCCCCGAACACCGGGGAGCTGTTTTTT.

This clonotype showed up just a few times. This chain links TRBV4-2 with TRBJ2-7; D is unclear. The CDR3 length is 19 residues. V lost 2 bases, J lost 3 bases, and 26 bases lay in between. Germline CDR1 and CDR2: LGHNA and YNFKEQ. CDR3 protein: CASSQTVSKYHLKGYEQYF. The CDR3 bases are TGTGCCAGCAGCCAAACTGTTTCCAAGTACCATCTGAAGGGCTACGAGCAGTACTTC.

This clonotype occurred a few times. The gene calls are TRBV7-6 and TRBJ2-7, with 7 bases lining up with TRBD1. The germline V gene has CDR1 SGHVS and CDR2 FNYEAQ. Trimming cost V 1 base and J 2 bases; bases outside gene matches: 2. The CDR3 contains 14 residues. The CDR3: CASSLDQGAYEQYF. The CDR3 DNA sequence: TGTGCCAGCAGCTTAGATCAGGGGGCCTACGAGCAGTACTTC.

This clonotype has only a few counts. The V and J genes are TRBV4-2 and TRBJ1-1; TRBD1 might be the D (5 bases). Between the trimmed V and J ends, which lost 2 bases and 1 base, there was a span of 5 bases. The CDR3 loop spans 13 amino acids. Germline CDR1 LGHNA, CDR2 YNFKEQ. DNA for the CDR3: TGTGCCAGCAGCCAAACAGGGAACACTGAAGCTTTCTTT. Protein sequence: CASSQTGNTEAFF.

The rearrangement uses TRBV6-5 and TRBJ2-7, with D maybe TRBD2 (6 bases). From germline, CDR1 is MNHEY and CDR2 SVGAGI. The length of the CDR3 is 15 residues. Trimming removed 6 bases from V and 3 bases from J, with 18 bases in between. In DNA, the CDR3 is TGTGCCAGCAGCCCCGGGAGCTTGGGGCTCTACGAGCAGTACTTC. Its translation is CASSPGSLGLYEQYF.

The chain employs TRBV9 and TRBJ2-1; D not certain. The V end lost 0 bases, the J end lost 5 bases, and 12 bases lay between the germline ends. CDR3 length equals 15 residues. The germline CDR1 and CDR2 sequences are SGDLS and YYNGEE. The CDR3 loop reads CASSVDPWVNNEQFF. DNA for the CDR3: TGTGCCAGCAGCGTAGACCCATGGGTCAACAATGAGCAGTTCTTC.

The J gene is TRBJ1-5, the V gene TRBV6-1, with D uncertain. Trimming shortened V by 5 bases and J by 4 bases, and 15 bases separated the two germline ends. Germline V lookup: CDR1 MNHNS, CDR2 SASEGT. The CDR3 sequence is 15 residues long. The CDR3 region is CASSMLYRGNQPQHF. The DNA for the CDR3 is TGTGCCAGCAGTATGTTATATCGGGGAAATCAGCCCCAGCATTTT.

This clonotype was counted a few times. This rearrangement joins TRBV12-3 or TRBV12-4 to TRBJ1-5, with unresolved D. V was pared by 4 bases and J by 0 bases, with 19 bases between. The CDR3 has 18 residues. CDR3 sequence: CASSSMGSLIYSNQPQHF. DNA of the CDR3: TGTGCCAGCAGTTCTATGGGGTCCTTGATCTATAGCAATCAGCCCCAGCATTTT.

This clonotype has just a few counts. V and J are TRBV7-6 and TRBJ1-5; no reliable D call. Germline CDR1 is SGHVS and CDR2 is FNYEAQ. The ends were cut back, 11 bases at V and 2 bases at J, with 13 bases in the middle. The CDR3 runs 13 residues. In nucleotides, the CDR3 is TGTGCCGTATCCGAGTATGGCAATCAGCCCCAGCATTTT. Protein: CAVSEYGNQPQHF.

This clonotype has more than one count but fewer than ten. This sequence joins TRBV7-6 and TRBJ2-2, with D uncertain. Germline CDR1 and CDR2: SGHVS and FNYEAQ. V was trimmed by 10 bases and J by 7 bases, leaving 10 bases between them. The CDR3 runs to 11 residues. CDR3 nucleotides: TGTGCCATCATCGCGCGCGGGGAGCTGTTTTTT. Translation gives CAIIARGELFF.

This clonotype has ten or more counts. The chain carries TRBV10-3 and TRBJ2-2; 7 nucleotides agree with TRBD2. The germline V gene encodes CDR1 ENHRY and CDR2 SYGVKD. Trimming removed 5 bases from V and 2 bases from J; junction bases left unmatched: 2. There are 14 residues in the CDR3. CDR3 bases: TGTGCCATCAGTAGCGGGGCAAACACCGGGGAGCTGTTTTTT. Translating it yields CAISSGANTGELFF.

This clonotype was seen a handful of times. This chain links TRBV20-1 with TRBJ1-1, with unresolved D. The CDR3 runs to 13 residues. V was trimmed by 0 bases and J by 0 bases, leaving 5 bases between them. Germline V gene data show CDR1 as DFQATT and CDR2 as SNEGSKA (reference sequence). The CDR3 spells CSARDRVNTEAFF. CDR3 coding DNA: TGCAGTGCTAGAGATCGAGTGAACACTGAAGCTTTCTTT.

The chain is built from TRBV12-3 or TRBV12-4 and TRBJ1-1; D possibly corresponds to TRBD1 (5 bases). CDR3 length equals 11 residues. V lost 0 bases to trimming and J lost 11 bases, with 7 bases between them. This chain's CDR3 is CASSLAGRAFF. The CDR3, as DNA: TGTGCCAGCAGTTTAGCGGGACGCGCTTTCTTT.

This clonotype has only a few counts. The gene calls are TRBV20-1 and TRBJ1-2; D is perhaps TRBD1 (6 bases). Germline V gene lookup returns CDR1 DFQATT and CDR2 SNEGSKA (reference sequence). Trimming cost V 1 base and J 4 bases, with 13 bases left between them. This CDR3 has 14 residues. The CDR3 DNA sequence: TGCAGTGCTAGAGTGGGGGACAAGTTCTATGGCTACACCTTC. Protein sequence: CSARVGDKFYGYTF.

As concerns this clonotype: A read error may account for a junction end that differs from germline. CDR3 nucleotides: TGTGCCAGCAGCTTGGAAGGGGAAGCTAACTATGTCTACACCTTC. It codes for CASSLEGEANYVYTF. The J gene is TRBJ1-2, the V gene TRBV5-5; maybe TRBD1 (5 bases). This CDR3 contains 15 residues. Germline assignment: CDR1 SGHKS and CDR2 YYEKEE (reference sequence).

The chain carries TRBV7-9 and TRBJ2-2; possible D gene TRBD2, 5 bases. V lost 9 bases to trimming and J lost 1 base, with 18 bases between them. Looked up from germline, CDR1 is SEHNR and CDR2 is FQNEAQ (reference sequence). There are 16 residues in the CDR3. Written as DNA, the CDR3 is TGTGCCAGGGTTCCTTTCGGGGAGCGGAACACCGGGGAGCTGTTTTTT. Residues: CARVPFGERNTGELFF.

The CDR3 loop is CSARGQGGGTEAFF. CDR3 in DNA: TGCAGTGCTAGAGGACAGGGAGGGGGAACTGAAGCTTTCTTT. This chain links TRBV20-1 with TRBJ1-1, with 7 bases aligning to TRBD1. CDR1 is DFQATT and CDR2 is SNEGSKA in the germline V gene (reference sequence). CDR3 length equals 14 residues. V lost 1 base to trimming and J lost 5 bases; unmatched junction nucleotides: 7.

The chain links TRBV7-2 to TRBJ1-2, with D unresolved. CDR1 and CDR2 (germline): SGHTA, FQGNSA. Trimming left V 4 bases short and J 0 bases short, with 12 bases between. The CDR3 contains 15 residues. CDR3 residues: CASSWMDGANYGYTF. In DNA form, the CDR3 reads TGTGCCAGCAGCTGGATGGACGGTGCTAACTATGGCTACACCTTC.

The chain recombines TRBV30 with TRBJ2-3; weak D call: TRBD2 (7 bases). Trimming stripped 0 bases from V and 4 bases from J, with 17 bases between. The CDR3 consists of 16 residues. Germline V gene data show CDR1 as GTSNPN and CDR2 as SVGIG (reference sequence). In nucleotides, the CDR3 is TGTGCCTGGAGTGTACTAGGGGGGGGCCGGTCAGATACGCAGTATTTT. Translated, it gives CAWSVLGGGRSDTQYF.

The chain combines TRBV7-8 with TRBJ1-5, with D perhaps TRBD1 (6 bases). Germline V CDR1 and CDR2: SGHVS, FQNEAQ. CDR3 length equals 16 residues. Trimming pared 1 base from V and 6 bases from J, leaving 16 bases between. DNA of the CDR3: TGTGCCAGCAGCTTAGAGGGACATGGAAGCGGTCAGCCCCAGCATTTT. This codes for CASSLEGHGSGQPQHF.

V and J are TRBV7-2 and TRBJ2-7; D ambiguous. The germline V gene encodes CDR1 SGHTA and CDR2 FQGNSA. With 3 bases removed from V and 3 bases from J, the gap between germline ends came to 12 bases. The CDR3 covers 14 residues. The CDR3 reads CASSFRQKVYEQYF. The CDR3 DNA follows: TGTGCCAGCAGCTTTAGGCAGAAAGTCTACGAGCAGTACTTC. Together with reference TRBV7-2 and TRBJ2-7, the CDR3 gives the full variable domain: GAGVSQSPSNKVTEKGKDVELRCDPISGHTALYWYRQSLGQGLEFLIYFQGNSAPDKSGLPSDRFSAERTGGSVSTLTIQRTQQEDSAVYLCASSFRQKVYEQYFGPGTRLTVT.

The chain joins TRBV6-2 or TRBV6-3 to TRBJ2-3; a weak D match, TRBD1 (6 bases). V was pared by 5 bases and J by 11 bases, with 14 bases between. CDR1 is MNHEY, CDR2 SVGEGT, per germline. This CDR3 is 12 amino acids long. CDR3 DNA sequence: TGTGCCAGCAGTCTCACAGGGACGGAGCAGTATTTT. This sequence encodes CASSLTGTEQYF.

The chain couples TRBV4-1 to TRBJ2-1; tentatively, D is TRBD1 (5 bases). CDR3 length equals 18 residues. Germline-derived CDR1 and CDR2 are MGHRA and YSYEKL. Trimming took off 4 bases at V and 7 bases at J, with 26 bases between the two ends. DNA of the CDR3: TGCGCCAGCAGCCCGTACCTCAACCGGGCAGCACACAGGAATGAGCAGTTCTTC. Amino acids: CASSPYLNRAAHRNEQFF.

The rearrangement links TRBV9 to TRBJ1-4; the D gene is possibly TRBD1 (5 bases). The CDR3 is made up of 14 amino acids. CDR1 is SGDLS, CDR2 YYNGEE, per germline. V dropped 0 bases and J dropped 8 bases, with 11 bases sitting between them. The CDR3 loop reads CASSVEGTGEKLFF. The DNA for the CDR3 is TGTGCCAGCAGCGTAGAAGGGACGGGGGAAAAACTGTTTTTT. Complete variable domain (other parts from reference TRBV9 and TRBJ1-4): DSGVTQTPKHLITATGQRVTLRCSPRSGDLSVYWYQQSLDQGLQFLIQYYNGEERAKGNILERFSAQQFPDLHSELNLSSLELGDSALYFCASSVEGTGEKLFFGSGTQLSVL.

This chain uses TRBV2 with TRBJ2-1, with D unclear. CDR1 SNHLY and CDR2 FYNNEI come from the germline V gene. This CDR3 comprises 12 residues. With 7 bases removed from V and 6 bases from J, the gap between germline ends came to 10 bases. The CDR3 bases are TGTGCCAGCATCCTACATGGCAATGAGCAGTTCTTC. Its translation is CASILHGNEQFF.

A few counts support this clonotype. V gene TRBV4-1 combines with J gene TRBJ2-7, with D maybe TRBD1 (6 bases). This CDR3 contains 15 residues. Germline CDR1 and CDR2: MGHRA and YSYEKL. The V gene lost 0 bases and the J gene lost 2 bases, with 11 bases spanning the gap. The DNA for the CDR3 is TGCGCCAGCAGCCAAGAATATAAGGGGGCCTACGAGCAGTACTTC. Translation: CASSQEYKGAYEQYF.

The table lists this clonotype with a few counts. CDR3 nucleotides: TGTGCCAGCAGGGGTAGGGGAGAATCCTACAATGAGCAGTTCTTC. Translating it yields CASRGRGESYNEQFF. This chain joins TRBV12-3 or TRBV12-4 and TRBJ2-1, with D perhaps being TRBD1 or TRBD2 (5 bases each). The CDR3 extends over 15 amino acids. V was pared by 6 bases and J by 1 base, with 13 bases between.

V gene TRBV27 combines with J gene TRBJ1-1, with D maybe TRBD1 (6 bases). The V gene lost 11 bases and the J gene lost 4 bases, with 11 bases spanning the gap. This CDR3 is built from 11 residues. The germline V gene has CDR1 MNHEY and CDR2 SMNVEV (reference sequence). CDR3 coding DNA: TGTGCCGTCAGGGGTTCCACTGAAGCTTTCTTT. Protein sequence: CAVRGSTEAFF.